This is a list of T cell receptor beta chains from one sample in a study of radiotherapy plus CTLA-4 blockade in lung cancer. The repertoire was sequenced with immunoSEQ multiplex PCR; TCRdb's copy has only in-frame clones and lacks some. Here the sample spans about 78,000 clones, 75% to 90% being singletons. Sequencing used peripheral blood, obtained from a patient treated with radiotherapy plus ipilimumab. The receptors here all came from a human donor with non-small cell lung cancer who had a partial response to radiotherapy plus ipilimumab. Each CDR3 is given with its conserved first and last residue. The size field is filled for only some rows; it gives once, few, many or a size class.

clone size | V gene | CDR3 protein
. | TRBV10-3 | CAISEPGTGDNYGYTF
. | TRBV11-2 | CASSLTSGRGKDTQYF
. | TRBV28 | CASSSAGTGYTEAFF
once | TRBV5-1 | CASSSLAGVPDTQYF
. | TRBV5-1 | CASSLELSRGRGYGYTF
. | TRBV7-9 | CASSPSGGLQDTQYF
. | TRBV5-1 | CASSPSGGYNEQFF
. | TRBV28 | CAAGTAGRYEQYF
. | TRBV10-3 | CAISEASSYNEQFF
once | TRBV6-1 | CASGTAIYEQYF
. | TRBV7-7 | CASSGLGTGGPDTQYF
. | TRBV15 | CATSRDTSASTDTQYF
. | TRBV5-8 | CASSFGTSRYEQYF
. | TRBV25-1 | CASSESVFRDRQYF
. | TRBV6-1 | CASSEAGRGETQYF
. | TRBV15 | CATSPGTGGFQPQHF
. | TRBV4-1 | CASSQDPLQGSLGYTF
few | TRBV19 | CASIHRQGSYGYTF
. | TRBV5-6 | CASSPPSGANVLTF
. | TRBV4-1 | CASSQDGGAEAFF
few | TRBV19 | CASSNSGYSYNEQFF
. | TRBV7-3 | CASSPQGLAGNNEQFF